Listed below are T cell receptor beta chains from one sample, sequenced in a study of blood T cells in healthy people across ages. MiXCR, run by TCRdb on the 5' RACE reads, gives a single entry per CDR3 protein. The sample lists 550,000 to 650,000 distinct CDR3 sequences, about a quarter occurring once. Separately, the same data were catalogued under a study of T cells of mothers and their children.

What was sequenced was blood. These receptors came from a boy between 2 and 10 years old in good health. Both conserved end residues are trimmed from each CDR3.

CDR3aa	v_gene	len
SVGASPNTEAF	TRBV29-1	11
ASSREDGSGANVLT	TRBV6-6	14
ASSLAGGLRDTQY	TRBV12-3/TRBV12-4	13
ASSPPRGISTGELF	TRBV12-3/TRBV12-4	14
SVGREGTDTQY	TRBV29-1	11
SVGDSYGYT	TRBV29-1	9
ASSEGPTDLTPQETQY	TRBV2	16
ASPPGESSGANVLT	TRBV10-1	14
ASRRDRGNYGYT	TRBV19	12
ASSQDPAGGQETQY	TRBV4-2	14
ASSLGGQLIYGYT	TRBV5-4	13
ASRDSGLNNEQF	TRBV7-9	12
SVEVQLNTEAF	TRBV29-1	11
AISSRAGTGYYGYT	TRBV10-3	14
ASSLATGGATNEKLF	TRBV7-9	15
ASSRPGQGIQETQY	TRBV7-9	14
ASSPRQAVNEKLF	TRBV2	13
ASTPSGRFGTDTQY	TRBV28	14
SARSGENSPLH	TRBV20-1	11
ASSRRSPRQGAAGELF	TRBV7-9	16
AISREGTGPQETQY	TRBV10-3	14
ASSLKSVPYEQY	TRBV5-6	12
ASSQESGFGTEAF	TRBV14	13